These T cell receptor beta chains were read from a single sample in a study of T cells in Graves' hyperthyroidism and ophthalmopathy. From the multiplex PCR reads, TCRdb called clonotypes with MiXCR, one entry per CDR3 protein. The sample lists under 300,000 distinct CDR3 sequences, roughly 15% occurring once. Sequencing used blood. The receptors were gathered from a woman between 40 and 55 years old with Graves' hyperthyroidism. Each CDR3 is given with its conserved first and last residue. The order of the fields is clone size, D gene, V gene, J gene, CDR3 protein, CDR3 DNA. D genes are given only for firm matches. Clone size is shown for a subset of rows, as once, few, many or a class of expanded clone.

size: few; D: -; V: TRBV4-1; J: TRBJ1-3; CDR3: CASSQGRRILSGNTIYF; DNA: TGCGCCAGCAGCCAAGGGAGACGGATCCTCTCTGGAAACACCATATATTTT
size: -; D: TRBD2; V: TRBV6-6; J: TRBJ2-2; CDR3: CASSYGGETGELFF; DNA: TGTGCCAGCAGTTACGGGGGGGAGACCGGGGAGCTGTTTTTT
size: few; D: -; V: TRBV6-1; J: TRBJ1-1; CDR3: CASSSRGAAGTEAFF; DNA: TGTGCCAGCAGTTCGCGGGGGGCGGCGGGCACTGAAGCTTTCTTT
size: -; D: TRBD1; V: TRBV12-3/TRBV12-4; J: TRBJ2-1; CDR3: CASRGTGYHNEQFF; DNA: TGTGCCAGCAGGGGGACAGGGTACCACAATGAGCAGTTCTTC
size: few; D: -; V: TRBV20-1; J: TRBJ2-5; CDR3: CSASGRETQYF; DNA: TGCAGTGCTAGTGGCCGAGAGACCCAGTACTTC
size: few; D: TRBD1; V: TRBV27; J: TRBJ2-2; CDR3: CASSPWDRGRPGELFF; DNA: TGTGCCAGCAGCCCCTGGGACAGGGGACGCCCCGGGGAGCTGTTTTTT
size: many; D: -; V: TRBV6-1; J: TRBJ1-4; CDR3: CASSWRHRDQLFF; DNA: TGTGCCAGCAGTTGGCGACACCGTGACCAACTGTTTTTT
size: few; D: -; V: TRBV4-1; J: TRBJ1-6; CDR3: CASSQDTGHNSPLHF; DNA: TGCGCCAGCAGCCAAGATACGGGGCATAATTCACCCCTCCACTTT
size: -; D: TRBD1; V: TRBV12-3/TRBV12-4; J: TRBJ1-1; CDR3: CASTLGQGDTEAFF; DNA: TGTGCCAGCACCCTTGGACAGGGGGATACCGAAGCTTTCTTT
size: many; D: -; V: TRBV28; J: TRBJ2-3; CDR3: CASSPRMADTQYF; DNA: TGTGCCAGCAGTCCGCGAATGGCAGATACGCAGTATTTT
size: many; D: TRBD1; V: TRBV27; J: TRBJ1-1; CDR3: CASRTTGIKTEAFF; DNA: TGTGCCAGCAGAACGACAGGGATAAAGACTGAAGCTTTCTTT
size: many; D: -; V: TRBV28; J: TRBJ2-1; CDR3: CASSPRPGSYNEQFF; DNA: TGTGCCAGCAGTCCCCGCCCGGGCTCTTACAATGAGCAGTTCTTC
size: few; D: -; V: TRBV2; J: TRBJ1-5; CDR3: CASSNRISNQPQHF; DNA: TGTGCCAGCAGCAACAGGATTAGCAATCAGCCCCAGCATTTT
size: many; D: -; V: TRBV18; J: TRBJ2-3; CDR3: CASSPGEAPQYF; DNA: TGTGCCAGCTCACCGGGGGAAGCTCCGCAGTATTTT
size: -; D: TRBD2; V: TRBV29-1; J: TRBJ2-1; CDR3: CSVDLAALAVYNEQFF; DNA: TGCAGCGTTGACCTCGCCGCCCTAGCGGTCTACAATGAGCAGTTCTTC
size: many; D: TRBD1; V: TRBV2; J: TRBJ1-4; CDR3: CASSDQGVEKLFF; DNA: TGTGCCAGCAGTGATCAGGGGGTGGAAAAACTGTTTTTT
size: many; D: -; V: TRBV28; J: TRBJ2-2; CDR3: CASSLDGAGDTGELFF; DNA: TGTGCCAGCAGTTTAGATGGAGCCGGGGACACCGGGGAGCTGTTTTTT
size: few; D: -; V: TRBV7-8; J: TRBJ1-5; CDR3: CASSSRGGRTGPVSNQPQHF; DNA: TGTGCCAGCAGCTCCCGGGGGGGCAGGACGGGGCCGGTAAGCAATCAGCCCCAGCATTTT
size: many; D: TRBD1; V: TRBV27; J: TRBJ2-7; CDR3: CASSFSAGGSYEQYF; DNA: TGTGCCAGCAGTTTTTCGGCAGGGGGCTCCTACGAGCAGTACTTC
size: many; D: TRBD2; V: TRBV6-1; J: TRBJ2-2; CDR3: CASSLAGGPNTGELFF; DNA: TGTGCCAGCAGTTTAGCGGGAGGACCGAACACCGGGGAGCTGTTTTTT
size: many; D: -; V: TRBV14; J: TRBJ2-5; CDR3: CASSAFLSSQETQYF; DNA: TGTGCCAGCAGCGCCTTTCTTAGCTCCCAGGAGACCCAGTACTTC
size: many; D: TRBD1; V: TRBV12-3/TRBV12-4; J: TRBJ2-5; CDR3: CASSLAGTGETQYF; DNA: TGTGCCAGCAGTTTAGCAGGGACAGGGGAGACCCAGTACTTC
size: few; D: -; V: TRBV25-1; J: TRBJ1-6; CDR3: CASRSEGTSSYNSPLHF; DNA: TGTGCCAGCAGATCCGAGGGGACTAGCTCCTATAATTCACCCCTCCACTTT
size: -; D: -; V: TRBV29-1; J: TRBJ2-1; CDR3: CSVETFKSYNEQFF; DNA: TGCAGCGTTGAAACATTTAAGTCCTACAATGAGCAGTTCTTC
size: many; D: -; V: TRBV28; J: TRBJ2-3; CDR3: CASSAGTDTQYF; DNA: TGTGCCAGCAGTGCGGGTACAGATACGCAGTATTTT
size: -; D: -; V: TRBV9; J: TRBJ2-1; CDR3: CASSVVGTGNEQFF; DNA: TGTGCCAGCAGCGTAGTAGGGACGGGGAATGAGCAGTTCTTC
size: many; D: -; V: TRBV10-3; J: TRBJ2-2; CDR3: CAISESSGGTGELFF; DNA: TGTGCCATCAGTGAGTCTAGCGGAGGCACCGGGGAGCTGTTTTTT
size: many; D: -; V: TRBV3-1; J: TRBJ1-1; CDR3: CASSFWGRGTEAFF; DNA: TGTGCCAGCAGCTTCTGGGGGCGGGGGACTGAAGCTTTCTTT
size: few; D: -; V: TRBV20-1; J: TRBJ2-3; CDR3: CSAALQGWYTDTQYF; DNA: TGCAGTGCGGCCCTGCAGGGGTGGTACACAGATACGCAGTATTTT
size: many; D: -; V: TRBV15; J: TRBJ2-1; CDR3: CATSTEAQNEQFF; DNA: TGTGCCACCAGTACAGAGGCACAAAATGAGCAGTTCTTC
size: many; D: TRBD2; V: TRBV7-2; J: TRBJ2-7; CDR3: CASSFRLAVSYEQYF; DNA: TGTGCCAGCAGCTTCAGGCTAGCGGTATCCTACGAGCAGTACTTC
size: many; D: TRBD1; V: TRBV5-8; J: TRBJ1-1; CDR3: CASSFRQGRKTEAFF; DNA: TGTGCCAGCAGCTTTCGACAGGGGCGAAAAACTGAAGCTTTCTTT